This passage covers 25 T cell receptor beta chains from one sample sequenced in a study of technical replicates of blood from a handful of donors. Repertoires were generated with immunoSEQ multiplex PCR, while TCRdb's copy carries only in-frame clones and drops some. The sample has 80,000 to 95,000 clones, approximately 96% seen once. What was sequenced was T cells isolated from PBMCs. Receptors originate from a human donor in good health.

The rearrangement joins TRBV7-9 to TRBJ2-7; a weak D match, TRBD2 (5 bases). Germline V CDR1 and CDR2: SEHNR, FQNEAQ (reference sequence). CDR3 length equals 13 residues. Deletions cut 5 bases from V and 2 bases from J, with 10 bases between. CDR3 protein: CASSLSGPYEQYF. The CDR3 region has the DNA TGTGCCAGCAGCCTGAGCGGCCCCTACGAGCAGTACTTC. The full variable domain, in which reference TRBV7-9 and TRBJ2-7 provide the parts outside the CDR3, is DTGVSQNPRHKITKRGQNVTFRCDPISEHNRLYWYRQTLGQGPEFLTYFQNEAQLEKSRLLSDRFSAERPKGSFSTLEIQRTEQGDSAMYLCASSLSGPYEQYFGPGTRLTVT.

The chain uses TRBV27 and TRBJ2-7; 8 positions match TRBD2. The V segment lost 1 base and the J segment 7 bases; nucleotides outside the gene matches: 9. This CDR3 spans 15 amino acids. Germline V gene sequence: CDR1 MNHEY, CDR2 SMNVEV (reference sequence). The CDR3 region has the DNA TGTGCCAGCAGTTTATTCGCGGGGGGCCCGGGGGAGCAGTACTTC. Encoded protein: CASSLFAGGPGEQYF.

The chain is built from TRBV6-6 and TRBJ1-1, with a possible D match to TRBD1 (6 bases). Trimming removed 5 bases from V and 4 bases from J, with 14 bases in between. The germline V gene has CDR1 MNHNY and CDR2 SVGAGI (reference sequence). This CDR3 has 14 residues. This chain's CDR3 is CASSPRGGGTEAFF. The CDR3 DNA sequence: TGTGCCAGCAGTCCCAGGGGTGGGGGCACTGAAGCTTTCTTT.

This clone has a count of ten or more. The rearrangement uses TRBV7-8 and TRBJ2-7; D is possibly TRBD1 (6 bases). Germline lookup yields CDR1 SGHVS and CDR2 FQNEAQ. Trimming stripped 7 bases from V and 5 bases from J, with 18 bases between. The length of the CDR3 is 14 residues. The DNA of the CDR3 is TGTGCCAGCACCCCCTCCAGGGGTCTCCACGAGCAGTACTTC. This translates into CASTPSRGLHEQYF.

The chain joins TRBV7-7 to TRBJ2-5, with a tentative D call TRBD2 (6 bases). The CDR3 sequence is 13 residues long. Germline CDR1 and CDR2: SSHAT and FNYEAQ (reference sequence). This CDR3 is CASGLALVETQYF. The CDR3 DNA reads TGTGCTAGCGGTCTAGCGCTAGTTGAGACCCAGTACTTC. Full variable domain (missing parts from reference TRBV7-7 and TRBJ2-5): GAGVSQSPRYKVTKRGQDVTLRCDPISSHATLYWYQQALGQGPEFLTYFNYEAQPDKSGLPSDRFSAERPEGSISTLTIQRTEQRDSAMYRCASGLALVETQYFGPGTRLLVL.

The chain is built from TRBV28 and TRBJ2-5, with 13 bases lining up with TRBD2. There are 18 residues in the CDR3. After removal of 2 bases from V and 4 bases from J, the junction contained 10 bases not matched to a gene. CDR1 and CDR2 (germline): MDHEN, SYDVKM. The CDR3 here is CASSLHLPTSGGGETQYF. CDR3 coding DNA: TGTGCCAGCAGTTTACACTTACCCACTAGCGGGGGGGGAGAGACCCAGTACTTC.

This clone was recorded only once. This sequence joins TRBV4-2 and TRBJ2-1, with 9 bases matching TRBD2. The CDR3 is 18 amino acids. V was clipped by 1 base and J by 2 bases; unmatched bases: 9. Per the germline V gene, CDR1 is LGHNA and CDR2 is YNFKEQ. CDR3 region: CASSQGSSGGRTYNEQFF. CDR3 DNA: TGTGCCAGCAGCCAAGGCTCAAGCGGGGGGAGGACCTACAATGAGCAGTTCTTC.

This CDR3 is CASRGQGGLGYTF. CDR3 bases: TGTGCCAGCAGGGGGCAGGGGGGTTTGGGGTACACCTTC. The J gene is TRBJ1-2, the V gene TRBV28; 7 nucleotides match TRBD1. Germline V gene data show CDR1 as MDHEN and CDR2 as SYDVKM. V lost 6 bases, J lost 11 bases, and 12 bases stayed unmatched. This CDR3 comprises 13 residues.

The chain uses TRBV6-1 and TRBJ1-1; maybe TRBD1 (6 bases). This CDR3 has 15 amino acids. The V end was cut by 4 bases, the J end by 3 bases, with 15 bases between. CDR1 MNHNS and CDR2 SASEGT come from the germline V gene. CDR3 in amino acids: CASSVLQGIYTEAFF. Written as DNA, the CDR3 is TGTGCCAGCAGTGTCCTACAGGGTATTTACACTGAAGCTTTCTTT.

The CDR3 is CAISPTGNQPQHF. The CDR3 nucleotides are TGTGCCATCAGCCCGACGGGGAATCAGCCCCAGCATTTT. The chain uses TRBV10-3 and TRBJ1-5; no firm D call. The germline gives CDR1 ENHRY, CDR2 SYGVKD. Trimming left V 6 bases short and J 4 bases short, with 10 bases between. The CDR3 runs 13 residues.

The chain recombines TRBV2 with TRBJ1-6, with 7 bases matching TRBD1. CDR1 and CDR2 (germline): SNHLY, FYNNEI. J was trimmed by 10 bases and V by 5 bases; bases with no gene match: 8. This CDR3 has 14 residues. CDR3 sequence: CASSYDRENSPLHF. The CDR3 DNA reads as TGTGCCAGCAGTTATGACAGGGAGAACTCACCCCTCCACTTT.

This rearrangement joins TRBV10-2 to TRBJ2-1, with TRBD2 identical over 8 bases. The CDR3 is 15 residues long. Germline-derived CDR1 and CDR2 are WSHSY and SAAADI. Losses at the gene ends were 6 bases for V and 2 bases for J; bases not matched to a gene: 6. CDR3 coding DNA: TGCGCCAGCAGCCTTATAGCGGGAACCTACAATGAGCAGTTCTTC. It is translated as CASSLIAGTYNEQFF.

The CDR3 DNA follows: TGTGCCAGCAGCGTAGCGGGGACCAACTATGGCTACACCTTC. Residues: CASSVAGTNYGYTF. V is TRBV5-4 and J is TRBJ1-2, with a tentative D call TRBD1 (5 bases). This CDR3 region has 14 residues. The V end lost 4 bases, the J end lost 2 bases, and 12 bases lay between the germline ends. Germline V gene data show CDR1 as SGHNT and CDR2 as YYREEE (reference sequence).

As to this clone: An end of the junction differs from the germline gene, which may be a read error. Other DNA variants within this sample encode the same CDR3. The chain employs TRBV5-1 and TRBJ2-7; D is ambiguous. Per the germline V gene, CDR1 is SGHRS and CDR2 is YFSETQ. CDR3 length: 13 amino acids. CDR3: CASSTPSSYEQYF. In DNA form, the CDR3 reads TGTGCCAGCAGCACCCCTAGCTCCTACGAGCAGTACTTC.

This sequence joins TRBV30 and TRBJ1-1; possibly TRBD1 for D (5 bases). V was pared by 2 bases and J by 8 bases, with 18 bases between. Germline CDR1 is GTSNPN and CDR2 is SVGIG (reference sequence). The CDR3 loop spans 14 amino acids. This CDR3 reads CAWSQGRGADEAFF. Here the CDR3 DNA reads TGTGCCTGGAGTCAGGGTCGCGGGGCGGACGAAGCTTTCTTT.

This chain connects TRBV28 to TRBJ1-5; D is undetermined. The CDR3 spans 15 residues. CDR1 is MDHEN and CDR2 is SYDVKM in the germline V gene. The germline V and J ends were trimmed by 7 bases and 2 bases, with 15 bases remaining between them. CDR3 sequence (DNA): TGTGCCAGCACCGGGGAGGGATGGGGCAATCAGCCCCAGCATTTT. Translation gives CASTGEGWGNQPQHF.

This chain links TRBV5-1 with TRBJ1-3; a possible D gene is TRBD1 (5 bases). The V end was cut by 7 bases, the J end by 3 bases, with 11 bases between. This CDR3 is 13 amino acids long. Germline V gene sequence: CDR1 SGHRS, CDR2 YFSETQ. CDR3 DNA sequence: TGCGCCAGCGGTCAGGGTTTTGGAAACACCATATATTTT. Amino acids: CASGQGFGNTIYF.

This clone was counted a single time. The chain recombines TRBV27 with TRBJ2-1, with TRBD2 matching 9 bases. In germline, CDR1 is MNHEY, CDR2 SMNVEV (reference sequence). The CDR3 covers 18 residues. Trimming removed 3 bases from V and 5 bases from J; junction bases left unmatched: 14. DNA for the CDR3: TGTGCCAGCAGTTTTTGGCTAGCGGGAATCGCCCGGAACAATGAGCAGTTCTTC. It codes for CASSFWLAGIARNNEQFF.

In DNA form, the CDR3 reads TGTGCCAGCAGCGCCCCCGGACAGACCTCTGGAAACACCATATATTTT. Translated: CASSAPGQTSGNTIYF. This chain joins TRBV9 and TRBJ1-3, with D possibly matching TRBD1 (6 bases). The CDR3 loop spans 16 amino acids. Trimming pared 3 bases from V and 0 bases from J, leaving 13 bases between. CDR1 and CDR2 from the germline V gene are SGDLS and YYNGEE. Combining the CDR3 with reference TRBV9 and TRBJ1-3 gives the whole variable domain DSGVTQTPKHLITATGQRVTLRCSPRSGDLSVYWYQQSLDQGLQFLIQYYNGEERAKGNILERFSAQQFPDLHSELNLSSLELGDSALYFCASSAPGQTSGNTIYFGEGSWLTVV.

The chain has TRBV9 and TRBJ2-7; the match to TRBD1 covers 9 bases. The CDR3 spans 14 residues. Germline CDR1 and CDR2: SGDLS and YYNGEE. J lost 4 bases, V lost 3 bases, and 5 bases had no gene match. The CDR3 DNA sequence: TGTGCCAGCAGCGCACAGGGGGCGGGTTACGAGCAGTACTTC. Its protein is CASSAQGAGYEQYF.

The chain uses TRBV7-9 and TRBJ1-1, with D possibly matching TRBD1 (6 bases). V dropped 4 bases and J dropped 5 bases, with 11 bases sitting between them. The CDR3 runs to 13 residues. Per germline, CDR1 SEHNR and CDR2 FQNEAQ (reference sequence). CDR3 region: CASSWDKGTEAFF. DNA of the CDR3: TGTGCCAGCAGCTGGGACAAAGGTACTGAAGCTTTCTTT.

This chain connects TRBV6-1 to TRBJ1-1, with 9 bases that match TRBD1. The V and J ends lost 1 base and 11 bases, in that order; junction bases with no gene match: 5. Germline V CDR1 and CDR2: MNHNS, SASEGT. The CDR3 sequence is 13 residues long. The CDR3 spells CASSEDRGRFAFF. The CDR3 DNA follows: TGTGCCAGCAGTGAAGACAGGGGGCGATTCGCTTTCTTT.

The rearrangement links TRBV19 to TRBJ1-5; D is undetermined. Germline V CDR1 and CDR2: LNHDA, SQIVND (reference sequence). CDR3 length: 15 amino acids. V was cut by 5 bases and J by 0 bases, with 11 bases left in between. CDR3 loop: CASSVSGNSNQPQHF. CDR3 DNA: TGTGCCAGTAGTGTCAGCGGTAATAGCAATCAGCCCCAGCATTTT.

The table lists this clone with a count of one. The V call is TRBV27, the J call TRBJ2-7, with 13 bases matching TRBD2. The CDR3 runs to 18 residues. Germline CDR1 is MNHEY and CDR2 is SMNVEV (reference sequence). With V trimmed by 0 bases and J by 9 bases, 14 bases remained unmatched. The CDR3 DNA reads TGTGCCAGCAGTTTATCCCCCCCACTAGCGGGAGGGCTCCCCGGGCAGTACTTC. It translates to CASSLSPPLAGGLPGQYF.

The V and J genes are TRBV27 and TRBJ2-3, with TRBD2 identical over 9 bases. The germline V gene has CDR1 MNHEY and CDR2 SMNVEV (reference sequence). Germline trimming cut 7 bases from V and 1 base from J; bases unmatched to any gene: 15. CDR3 size: 18 residues. The CDR3 bases are TGTGCCAGCACCACCTTAGCGGGAGTTAAGGGGGGCACAGATACGCAGTATTTT. Translated, it gives CASTTLAGVKGGTDTQYF.